These 23 T cell receptor gamma chains were all obtained from the same sample, sequenced in a study of gamma delta lymphoproliferative disorders and STAT genes. TCRdb applied CATT to the multiplex PCR reads for clone calling. The sample carries 3,500 to 4,500 gamma-chain clones, about 6.5% recorded once. Sequencing used genomic DNA taken from PBMCs of patients and controls. Material for sequencing was blood. These receptors were collected from a human donor in good health.

This clone came up a few times. A far larger clone lies a single base away; this is likely a read error. The DNA is left out, because the CDR3 cannot be placed on it with certainty; the CDR3 is given as TCRdb lists it. With the J gene uncalled, the V gene is TRGV11. TRGV11 is noted as an ORF with a role that remains uncertain. Both ends counted, the CDR3 spans 17 residues. CDR3 residues: CTTVPVRSSQGGFKKLF.

The V gene is TRGV2; the J gene was not called. CDR1 EGSNGY and CDR2 YDSYNSKV come from the germline V gene. This CDR3 has 13 residues. CDR3 region: CATWDGQIPCELF. In DNA, the CDR3 is TGTGCTACCTGGGACGGGCAAATCCCGTGTGAACTCTTT.

This clone was observed a handful of times. The chain recombines TRGV4 with TRGJP1. TCRdb carries no J gene annotation; the J gene was assigned here by matching the DNA with germline. The CDR3 covers 12 residues. Germline-derived CDR1 and CDR2 are EGSTGY and YDSYTSSV. V shed 2 bases, J shed 10 bases, and the junction held 4 bases outside the gene matches. CDR3 nucleotide sequence: TGTGCCACCTGGGATGTAGTTTGGTTCAAGATATTT. Translation gives CATWDVVWFKIF.

This clone was found many times. The chain carries TRGV3 and TRGJ1 or TRGJ2. No J gene was available from TCRdb, and it was assigned here by a germline match of the DNA. CDR1 and CDR2 (germline): VTNTFY, YDVSTARD (reference sequence). With 3 bases clipped from V and 2 bases from J, the junction kept 10 bases outside the gene matches. This CDR3 region has 15 residues. The CDR3 loop is CATWDPAGHYYKKLF. The CDR3 coding sequence is TGTGCCACCTGGGACCCGGCCGGGCATTATTATAAGAAACTCTTT.

This clone is medium-sized in the sample. The chain combines TRGV3 with TRGJP2. Because TCRdb records no J gene, it was assigned here through a match of the DNA to germline. This CDR3 spans 16 amino acids. V lost 0 bases, J lost 3 bases, and 7 bases stayed unmatched. Germline V gene data show CDR1 as VTNTFY and CDR2 as YDVSTARD (reference sequence). The CDR3 coding sequence is TGTGCCACCTGGGACAGGCGGTATTGTAGTGATTGGATCAAGACGTTT. It is translated as CATWDRRYCSDWIKTF.

Judged by abundance, this clone is medium-sized (0.01 to 0.1%). This sequence joins TRGV3 and TRGJ1 or TRGJ2. No J segment appears in TCRdb, so it was assigned here by matching the sequence to germline. Trimming cost V 1 base and J 4 bases; bases outside gene matches: 4. CDR3 length: 13 residues. The germline V gene encodes CDR1 VTNTFY and CDR2 YDVSTARD (reference sequence). The CDR3 region has the DNA TGTGCCACCTGGGACAGCCGATATTATAAGAAACTCTTT. Translating gives CATWDSRYYKKLF.

By share of the sample, this clone is medium-sized. The V call is TRGV4, the J call TRGJ1 or TRGJ2. Assignment of the J gene here rests on matching the DNA to germline, because TCRdb gives none. Germline CDR1 reads EGSTGY; CDR2 reads YDSYTSSV. CDR3 length: 13 residues. Trimming cost V 2 bases and J 10 bases; bases outside gene matches: 11. The CDR3 protein is CATWDDYGPKKLF. CDR3 in DNA: TGTGCCACCTGGGATGATTACGGGCCGAAGAAACTCTTT.

This clone was seen many times. The chain recombines TRGV9 with TRGJP. The J gene was missing in TCRdb and was found by matching the end of the DNA to germline. V shed 2 bases, J shed 5 bases, and the junction held 0 bases outside the gene matches. The CDR3 runs 15 residues. The germline CDR1 and CDR2 sequences are GITISATS and ISYDGTV (reference sequence). CDR3 DNA: TGTGCCTTGTGGGAGGAAGAGTTGGGCAAAAAAATCAAGGTATTT. It specifies CALWEEELGKKIKVF.

This clone is termed medium-sized. The rearrangement joins TRGV4 to TRGJP1. TCRdb gives no J gene; it was assigned here by matching the DNA to germline. CDR3 length: 17 residues. CDR1 is EGSTGY, CDR2 YDSYTSSV, per germline. V shed 3 bases, J shed 11 bases, and the junction held 21 bases outside the gene matches. For the CDR3, the DNA is TGTGCCACCTGGGATCCGAGGGGCCCCTGGGGGCGCTGGTTCAAGATATTT. Translating it yields CATWDPRGPWGRWFKIF.

In this sample, this clone is medium-sized. This sample also contains other DNA sequences that code for the same CDR3. The rearrangement links TRGV4 to TRGJ1 or TRGJ2. Here the J gene was assigned by germline matching of the DNA, as TCRdb has none. Germline lookup yields CDR1 EGSTGY and CDR2 YDSYTSSV. This CDR3 has 13 residues. Trimming cost V 0 bases and J 7 bases; bases outside gene matches: 6. The CDR3 is CATWDGPRYKKLF. The CDR3 DNA reads TGTGCCACCTGGGATGGGCCGAGGTATAAGAAACTCTTT.

By frequency in the sample, this clone is medium-sized. The rearrangement uses TRGV4 and TRGJ1 or TRGJ2. Assignment of the J gene here rests on matching the DNA to germline, because TCRdb gives none. This CDR3 is 15 amino acids long. Germline trimming cut 2 bases from V and 8 bases from J; bases unmatched to any gene: 15. Germline V gene lookup returns CDR1 EGSTGY and CDR2 YDSYTSSV. The CDR3 region is CATWDALSRADKKLF. The CDR3 DNA follows: TGTGCCACCTGGGATGCGCTTTCAAGGGCAGATAAGAAACTCTTT.

Comment on this clone: Different DNA sequences within this sample yield the same CDR3. The chain employs TRGV2 and TRGJ1 or TRGJ2. TCRdb does not report a J gene; here it was assigned by matching the DNA to germline references. This CDR3 is built from 14 residues. Per germline, CDR1 EGSNGY and CDR2 YDSYNSKV. Trimming took 0 bases from V and 4 from J; bases not matched to a gene: 6. CDR3 in amino acids: CATWDGRNYYKKLF. CDR3 nucleotides: TGTGCCACCTGGGACGGGCGTAACTATTATAAGAAACTCTTT.

By frequency in the sample, this clone is medium-sized (0.01 to 0.1%). V and J are TRGV8 and TRGJP2. The J gene comes from matching the DNA to germline here; TCRdb lacks it. CDR3 length: 15 amino acids. Germline CDR1 reads VENAVY; CDR2 reads YDSYNSRV. The ends lost 4 bases at V and 2 bases at J; junction bases unmatched: 7. The CDR3, as DNA: TGTGCCACCTGGGAAACGGGGAGTAGTGATTGGATCAAGACGTTT. As protein: CATWETGSSDWIKTF.

The chain uses TRGV9 and TRGJP. TCRdb lists no J gene, so it was determined here by aligning the DNA to germline. V was pared by 2 bases and J by 5 bases, with 3 bases of the junction left unmatched. The CDR3 sequence is 16 residues long. Per germline, CDR1 GITISATS and CDR2 ISYDGTV (reference sequence). CDR3 nucleotides: TGTGCCTTGTGGGAGGCCAAAGAGTTGGGCAAAAAAATCAAGGTATTT. This sequence encodes CALWEAKELGKKIKVF.

In this sample, this clone turned up a few times. A read error likely explains why the TCRdb protein, taken from a much larger clone, differs from this DNA's translation at residue 5; the protein shown is translated from the DNA. The J gene is TRGJP1, the V gene TRGV4. Assignment of the J gene here rests on matching the DNA to germline, because TCRdb gives none. Germline CDR1 and CDR2: EGSTGY and YDSYTSSV. V shed 5 bases and J 2 bases; nucleotides not matched to a gene: 2. CDR3 length: 13 amino acids. This CDR3 is CATWATTGWFKIF. The CDR3, as DNA: TGTGCCACCTGGGCGACCACTGGTTGGTTCAAGATATTT.

This clone appeared many times. This CDR3 is CATWAGGYYKKLF. CDR3 DNA: TGTGCCACCTGGGCCGGGGGTTATTATAAGAAACTCTTT. The chain combines TRGV4 with TRGJ1 or TRGJ2. The J gene comes from matching the DNA to germline here; TCRdb lacks it. Germline loops: CDR1 EGSTGY, CDR2 YDSYTSSV. The CDR3 consists of 13 residues. The trim removed 5 bases at V and 3 bases at J, leaving 7 bases unmatched.

This clone has ten or more counts. The chain links TRGV4 to TRGJP2. No J segment appears in TCRdb, so it was assigned here by matching the sequence to germline. This CDR3 region has 15 residues. V trimming: 2 bases; J trimming: 2 bases; junction bases outside the gene matches: 5. Per the germline V gene, CDR1 is EGSTGY and CDR2 is YDSYTSSV. In nucleotides, the CDR3 is TGTGCCACCTGGGATGTGGACAGTAGTGATTGGATCAAGACGTTT. Protein product: CATWDVDSSDWIKTF.

This clone was seen repeatedly, ten times or more. V is TRGV2 and J is TRGJ1 or TRGJ2. No J gene was available from TCRdb, and it was assigned here by a germline match of the DNA. Germline CDR1 is EGSNGY and CDR2 is YDSYNSKV. With 1 base clipped from V and 1 base from J, the junction kept 13 bases outside the gene matches. The CDR3 loop spans 17 amino acids. The CDR3 coding sequence is TGTGCCACCTGGGACGGCGCTTACCCGCCCAATTATTATAAGAAACTCTTT. Translation gives CATWDGAYPPNYYKKLF.

This clone qualifies as medium-sized. This sequence joins TRGV2 and TRGJ1 or TRGJ2. The J gene is absent in TCRdb and was assigned here via DNA matching to germline. V was pared by 0 bases and J by 12 bases, with 8 bases of the junction left unmatched. CDR3 length: 12 amino acids. Germline V gives CDR1 EGSNGY, CDR2 YDSYNSKV. This chain's CDR3 is CATWDGPGGKLF. The CDR3 region has the DNA TGTGCCACCTGGGACGGGCCGGGGGGGAAACTCTTT.

In its sample, this clone ranks as medium-sized (0.01 to 0.1%). This chain joins TRGV3 and TRGJP1. The J gene was not available in TCRdb and was assigned here by matching the DNA to germline segments. With 4 bases clipped from V and 8 bases from J, the junction kept 4 bases outside the gene matches. The CDR3 loop spans 12 amino acids. Germline V gene lookup returns CDR1 VTNTFY and CDR2 YDVSTARD (reference sequence). CDR3 in amino acids: CATWEGGWFKIF. As DNA, the CDR3 is TGTGCCACCTGGGAGGGGGGTTGGTTCAAGATATTT.

Ten or more counts support this clone. At one end, the junction sequence differs from germline, possibly due to a read error. The chain carries TRGV5 and TRGJ1 or TRGJ2. The J gene, left out of TCRdb, was set here by checking the DNA against germline. Per the germline V gene, CDR1 is VINAFY and CDR2 is YDVSNSKD. The CDR3 runs to 13 residues. CDR3 amino acids: CATWEGVYYKKLF. In DNA form, the CDR3 reads TGTGCCACTTGGGAAGGGGTTTATTATAAGAAACTCTTT.

This clone was seen ten or more times. The chain joins TRGV5 to TRGJ1 or TRGJ2. The J gene is not listed in TCRdb, so it was assigned here from a DNA match to germline. CDR3 size: 12 residues. CDR1 and CDR2 (germline): VINAFY, YDVSNSKD. With V trimmed by 3 bases and J by 4 bases, 3 bases remained unmatched. CDR3 nucleotide sequence: TGTGCCACCTGGGACGAGTATTATAAGAAACTCTTT. Translation gives CATWDEYYKKLF.

This clone is categorized as medium-sized (0.01 to 0.1%). The gene calls are TRGV4 and TRGJ1 or TRGJ2. TCRdb supplies no J gene; here it was assigned by aligning the nucleotide sequence to germline. The CDR3 sequence is 14 residues long. J was trimmed by 1 base and V by 0 bases; bases with no gene match: 3. Looked up from germline, CDR1 is EGSTGY and CDR2 is YDSYTSSV. The CDR3 DNA reads as TGTGCCACCTGGGATGGGCTTAATTATTATAAGAAACTCTTT. Translating gives CATWDGLNYYKKLF.